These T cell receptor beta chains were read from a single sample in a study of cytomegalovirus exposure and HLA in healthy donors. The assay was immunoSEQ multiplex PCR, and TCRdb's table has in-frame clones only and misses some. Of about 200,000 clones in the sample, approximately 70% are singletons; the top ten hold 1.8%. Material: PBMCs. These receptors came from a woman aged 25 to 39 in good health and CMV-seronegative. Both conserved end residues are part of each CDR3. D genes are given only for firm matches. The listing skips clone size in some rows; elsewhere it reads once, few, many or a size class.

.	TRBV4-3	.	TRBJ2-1	TGCGCCAGCAGCCAAGGAACAGGGACTGAGCAGTTCTTC	CASSQGTGTEQFF
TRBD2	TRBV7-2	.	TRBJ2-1	TGTGCCAGCAGCTTAGCTAGCGGGAGGAATGAGCAGTTCTTC	CASSLASGRNEQFF
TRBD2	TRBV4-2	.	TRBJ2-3	TGTGCCAGCAGCCAAGATACTAGCGGAGGATCTCCTAGCACAGATACGCAGTATTTT	CASSQDTSGGSPSTDTQYF
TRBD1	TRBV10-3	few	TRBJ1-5	TGTGCCATCAGTACAGGGACAGGGGATTATAGCAATCAGCCCCAGCATTTT	CAISTGTGDYSNQPQHF
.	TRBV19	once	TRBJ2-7	TGTGCCAGTAGTCTCCAGGGTGGAGCCCACGAGCAGTACTTC	CASSLQGGAHEQYF
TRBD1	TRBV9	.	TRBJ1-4	TGTGCCAGCAGCGTAGGAGGCAGACAGGGGGGCGAAAAACTGTTTTTT	CASSVGGRQGGEKLFF
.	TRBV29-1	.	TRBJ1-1	TGCAGCGTTGAACGGGGGACGCGAACTGAAGCTTTCTTT	CSVERGTRTEAFF
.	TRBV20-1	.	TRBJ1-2	TGCAGTGCTACTAGCAAAGGGGGCTACACCTTC	CSATSKGGYTF
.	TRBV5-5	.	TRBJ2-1	TGTGCCAGCAGCTTGGCGGGAGACAATGAGCAGTTCTTC	CASSLAGDNEQFF
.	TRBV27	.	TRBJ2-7	TGTGCCAGCAGTTGGGGAGACCCGTCCATATACGAGCAGTACTTC	CASSWGDPSIYEQYF
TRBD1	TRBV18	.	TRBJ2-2	TGTGCCAGCTCACCGGGGACAGCCGGGGCCGGGGAGCTGTTTTTT	CASSPGTAGAGELFF
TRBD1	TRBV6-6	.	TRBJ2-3	TGTGCCAGCAAAAATACAGGGGGCACAGATACGCAGTATTTT	CASKNTGGTDTQYF
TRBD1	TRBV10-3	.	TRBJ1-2	TGTGCCACGAGTGGGGACAGGGGGAAAGGGTACTATGGCTACACCTTC	CATSGDRGKGYYGYTF
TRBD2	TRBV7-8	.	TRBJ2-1	TGTGCCAGCAGCATCCGGACTAGCGGGAGGGATTCTCCTTCCTACAATGAGCAGTTCTTC	CASSIRTSGRDSPSYNEQFF
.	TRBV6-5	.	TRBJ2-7	TGTGCCAGCAGTTACTCGATCGGTTACGAGCAGTACTTC	CASSYSIGYEQYF
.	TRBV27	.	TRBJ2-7	TGTGCCAGCAGCTTGACAGGACGCTACTACGAGCAGTACTTC	CASSLTGRYYEQYF
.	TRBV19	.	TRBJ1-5	TGTGCCAGTAGTATGGGATCGGGGTATCAGCCCCAGCATTTT	CASSMGSGYQPQHF
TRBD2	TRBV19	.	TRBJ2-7	TGTGCCAGTAGTATGAAGCGGGACCGCGAGCAGTACTTC	CASSMKRDREQYF
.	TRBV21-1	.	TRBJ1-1	TGTGCCAGTAGGCAGGGGGCTTCCTGGGGGGGCACTGAAGCTTTCTTT	CASRQGASWGGTEAFF
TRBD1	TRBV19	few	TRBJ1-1	TGTGCCAGTAGTATCTCGACAGGGGGCGCGACTGAAGCTTTCTTT	CASSISTGGATEAFF
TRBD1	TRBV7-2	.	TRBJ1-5	TGTGCCAGCAGCTTAAGCCAGGGGGCGGTTCAGCCCCAGCATTTT	CASSLSQGAVQPQHF
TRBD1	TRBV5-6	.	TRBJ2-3	TGTGCCAGCAGCCCCGGGACAGGGAACACAGATACGCAGTATTTT	CASSPGTGNTDTQYF
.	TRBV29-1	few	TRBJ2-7	TGCAGCGCCGGGGATAGGCGCTACGAGCAGTACTTC	CSAGDRRYEQYF
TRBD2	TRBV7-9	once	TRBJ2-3	TGTGCCAGCAGCTGGAGCGGGGGGTTACATAGCACAGATACGCAGTATTTT	CASSWSGGLHSTDTQYF
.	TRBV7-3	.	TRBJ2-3	TGTGCCAGCAGCTTAACAGGGGCGATCACAGATACGCAGTATTTT	CASSLTGAITDTQYF
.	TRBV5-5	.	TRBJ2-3	TGTGCCAGCAGTCTAAGTCTAGGGGGCACAGATACGCAGTATTTT	CASSLSLGGTDTQYF
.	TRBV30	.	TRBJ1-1	TGTGCCGGAGGGTGGGGGATCCCTGAAGCTTTCTTT	CAGGWGIPEAFF
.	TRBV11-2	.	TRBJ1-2	TGTGCCAGCAGCTTAGTTAACAGGGATGGCTACACCTTC	CASSLVNRDGYTF
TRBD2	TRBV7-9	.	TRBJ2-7	TGTGCCAGCAGCTTAGGGTTAGGGCGGGGGGACAACCCTCATGAGCAGTACTTC	CASSLGLGRGDNPHEQYF
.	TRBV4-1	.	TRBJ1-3	TGCGCCAGCAGCCCTCTTGCGGACAGAGGAAACACCATATATTTT	CASSPLADRGNTIYF
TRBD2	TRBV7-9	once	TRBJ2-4	TGTGCCAGCAGCTTCCGGGGGGGAGCCAAAAACATTCAGTACTTC	CASSFRGGAKNIQYF
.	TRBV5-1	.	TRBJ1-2	TGCGCCAGCAGCTTGGTGCCGGGGGACGGCTACACCTTC	CASSLVPGDGYTF
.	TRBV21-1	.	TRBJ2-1	TGTGCCAAAAAGCGGGAGGGCAACAATGAGCAGTTCTTC	CAKKREGNNEQFF
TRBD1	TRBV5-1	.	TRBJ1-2	TGCGCCAGCAGCCCCGGGACAGAATATGGCTACACCTTC	CASSPGTEYGYTF
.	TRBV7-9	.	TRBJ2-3	TGTGCCAGCAGCTTAGTAAGGGGAAACACAGATACGCAGTATTTT	CASSLVRGNTDTQYF
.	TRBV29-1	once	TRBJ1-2	TGCAGCGTTGTCCCCCCTCCGGGCTATGGCTACACCTTC	CSVVPPPGYGYTF
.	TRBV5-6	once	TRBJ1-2	TGTGCCAGCAGCCTCAGAGGGGGGGGCGATATCAATGGCTACACCTTC	CASSLRGGGDINGYTF
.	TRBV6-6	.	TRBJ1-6	TGTGCCAGCAGTGGACCGCAGGGTTCACGTTCACCCCTCCACTTT	CASSGPQGSRSPLHF
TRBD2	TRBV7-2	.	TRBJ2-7	TGTGCCAGCAGACGGGGACTAGCGGGAGATATTGGCGAGCAGTACTTC	CASRRGLAGDIGEQYF
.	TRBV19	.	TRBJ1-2	TGTGCCAGTAGCCATAGTAAAGGGAGAAGTGGCTACACCTTC	CASSHSKGRSGYTF
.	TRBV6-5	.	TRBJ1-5	TGTGCCAGCAGTTACTCGAGGGATCAGCCCCAGCATTTT	CASSYSRDQPQHF
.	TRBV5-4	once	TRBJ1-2	TGTGCCAGCAGCTCTTCTACGGGGTTTGGCATCTATGGCTACACCTTC	CASSSSTGFGIYGYTF
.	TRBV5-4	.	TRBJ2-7	TGTGCCAGCAGCTTTAGTGGCGGTTACTACGAGCAGTACTTC	CASSFSGGYYEQYF
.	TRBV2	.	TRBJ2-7	TGTGCCAGCGCGAGGTGGGGCGCATCCACCTACGAGCAGTACTTC	CASARWGASTYEQYF
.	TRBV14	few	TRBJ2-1	TGTGCCAGCGGGAGAAGGAGTGAGCAGTTCTTC	CASGRRSEQFF
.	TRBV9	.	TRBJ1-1	TGTGCCAGCGTCGTCCAGGGCGGCACTGAAGCTTTCTTT	CASVVQGGTEAFF
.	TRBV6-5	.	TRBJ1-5	TGTGCCAGCAGGCCCGCGGGCGCCAATCAGCCCCAGCATTTT	CASRPAGANQPQHF
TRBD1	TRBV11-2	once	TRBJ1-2	TGTGCCAGCAGCTTAGACCTTACGACAGGGGCCTTTGTTGGCTACACCTTC	CASSLDLTTGAFVGYTF
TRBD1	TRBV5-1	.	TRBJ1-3	TGCGCCAGCAGCTCGGGACAGGGGGCTGGAAACACCATATATTTT	CASSSGQGAGNTIYF
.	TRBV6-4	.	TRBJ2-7	TGTGCCAGCAGTGACTCCGTGGAGTCCGAGCAGTACTTC	CASSDSVESEQYF
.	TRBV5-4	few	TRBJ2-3	TGTGCCAGCAGTGGACAGTCACTCTTGGGAGATACGCAGTATTTT	CASSGQSLLGDTQYF
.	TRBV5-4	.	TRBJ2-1	TGTGCCAGCAGCTTGTTGGATAGCGTGTACAATGAGCAGTTCTTC	CASSLLDSVYNEQFF
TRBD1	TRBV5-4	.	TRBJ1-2	TGTGCCAGCAGCTCGGGCGGACAGGGGAACTATGGCTACACCTTC	CASSSGGQGNYGYTF
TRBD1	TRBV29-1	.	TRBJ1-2	TGCAGCGTACGGACAGGGGGACTAGATGGCTACACCTTC	CSVRTGGLDGYTF